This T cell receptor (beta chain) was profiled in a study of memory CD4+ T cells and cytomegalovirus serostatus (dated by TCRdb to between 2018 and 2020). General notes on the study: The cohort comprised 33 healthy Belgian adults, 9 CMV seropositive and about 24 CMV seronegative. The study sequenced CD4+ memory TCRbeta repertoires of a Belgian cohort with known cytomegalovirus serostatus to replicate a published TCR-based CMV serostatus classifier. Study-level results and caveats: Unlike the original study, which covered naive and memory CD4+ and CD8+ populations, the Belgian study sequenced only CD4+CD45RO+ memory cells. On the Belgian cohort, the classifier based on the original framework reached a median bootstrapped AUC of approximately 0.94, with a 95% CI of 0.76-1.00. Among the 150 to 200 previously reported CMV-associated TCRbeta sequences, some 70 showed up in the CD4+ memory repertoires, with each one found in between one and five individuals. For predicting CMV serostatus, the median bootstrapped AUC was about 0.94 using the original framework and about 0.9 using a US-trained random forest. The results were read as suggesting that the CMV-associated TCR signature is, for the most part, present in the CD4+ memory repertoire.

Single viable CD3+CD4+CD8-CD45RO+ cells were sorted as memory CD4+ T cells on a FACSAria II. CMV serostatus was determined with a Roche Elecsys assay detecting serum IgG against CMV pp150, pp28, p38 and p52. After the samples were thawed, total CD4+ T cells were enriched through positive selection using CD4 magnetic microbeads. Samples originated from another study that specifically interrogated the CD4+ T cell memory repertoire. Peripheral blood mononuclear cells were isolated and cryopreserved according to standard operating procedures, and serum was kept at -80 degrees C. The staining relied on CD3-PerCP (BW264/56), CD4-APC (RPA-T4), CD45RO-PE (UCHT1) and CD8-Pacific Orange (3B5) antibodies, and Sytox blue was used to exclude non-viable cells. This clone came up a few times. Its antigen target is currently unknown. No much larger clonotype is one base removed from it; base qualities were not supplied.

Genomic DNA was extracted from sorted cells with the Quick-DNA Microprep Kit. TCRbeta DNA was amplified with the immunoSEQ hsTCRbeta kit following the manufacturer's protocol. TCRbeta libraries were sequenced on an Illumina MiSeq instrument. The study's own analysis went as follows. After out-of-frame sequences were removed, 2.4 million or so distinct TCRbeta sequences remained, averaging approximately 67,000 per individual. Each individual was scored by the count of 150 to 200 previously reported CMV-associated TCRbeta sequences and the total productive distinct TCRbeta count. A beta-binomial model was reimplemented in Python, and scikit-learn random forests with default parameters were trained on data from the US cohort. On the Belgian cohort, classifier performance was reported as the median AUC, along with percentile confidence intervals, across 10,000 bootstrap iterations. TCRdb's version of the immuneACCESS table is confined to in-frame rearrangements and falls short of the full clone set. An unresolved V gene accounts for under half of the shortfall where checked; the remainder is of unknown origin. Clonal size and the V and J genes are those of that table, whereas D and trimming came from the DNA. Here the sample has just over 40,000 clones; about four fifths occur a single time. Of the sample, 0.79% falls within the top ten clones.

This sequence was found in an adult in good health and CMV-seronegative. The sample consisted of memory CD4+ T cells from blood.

The CDR3 region has the sequence CASSKSRGFFNTGELFF. The DNA sequence follows: TGTGCCAGCAGCAAATCCCGGGGATTTTTTAACACCGGGGAGCTGTTTTTT. The chain is made from TRBV21-1 and TRBJ2-2; TRBD2 is the table's D call, not checked against the DNA. TRBV21-1 is a recognized pseudogene. The CDR3 runs 17 amino acids, cysteine and phenylalanine included. Solely the CDR3 DNA is kept, with 51 bases framed from the first base.